The T cell receptor beta chain described here comes from a study of blood T cell repertoires in COVID-19. About the research overall: Italy, Spain and the United States were the sources of the convalescent and acute COVID-19 samples. From T cells, B-cell-depleted T cells, or PBMCs came the material, which was cDNA or gDNA.

The Seattle site enrolled patients during active infection and followed them longitudinally. Authors' analysis steps: It was from reference gene primer amplification that nucleated cell counts were estimated. The method was immunoSEQ multiplex PCR; TCRdb's version includes in-frame clones alone and lacks a portion of them. From that table come the V and J calls and clone size; the DNA was used to work out D and trimming. Of about 160,000 clones in the sample, around 83% were seen once. The trim removed 2 bases at V and 7 bases at J, leaving 6 bases unmatched. Germline CDR1 is SGDLS and CDR2 is YYNGEE. The CDR3 runs to 15 residues.

The J gene is TRBJ2-2, the V gene TRBV9; TRBD1 aligns across 9 bases. The specimen sequenced was peripheral blood. This TCR was recovered from a woman in her forties or fifties with COVID-19, enrolled during active disease. This chain's CDR3 is CASSVSGQGSGELFF. CDR3 sequence (DNA): TGTGCCAGCAGCGTGAGTGGACAGGGGAGCGGGGAGCTGTTTTTT.